This T cell receptor (beta chain) was recovered during a study of blood T cell repertoires in COVID-19. On the study more broadly: PBMCs, B-cell-depleted T cells, or T cells were the source of the cDNA or gDNA that made up the material.

How the authors handled the data: From reference gene primer amplification, estimates of nucleated cell counts were derived. Profiled with immunoSEQ multiplex PCR; TCRdb holds only in-frame clones, not every one. V and J calls and clone size follow that table, whereas D and trimming were derived from the DNA. The table includes over 75,000 clones, around three quarters detected once. CDR3 length: 15 amino acids. Material: peripheral blood. The rearrangement uses TRBV21-1 and TRBJ1-2; TRBD1 is the table's D call and was not checked against the DNA. TRBV21-1 is marked as a pseudogene. The receptor comes from a man in his forties or fifties who had recovered from COVID-19. The CDR3 DNA is TGTGCCAGCAGCAAAAAGTGGAACCCCAGGTATGGCTACACCTTC. Protein sequence: CASSKKWNPRYGYTF.